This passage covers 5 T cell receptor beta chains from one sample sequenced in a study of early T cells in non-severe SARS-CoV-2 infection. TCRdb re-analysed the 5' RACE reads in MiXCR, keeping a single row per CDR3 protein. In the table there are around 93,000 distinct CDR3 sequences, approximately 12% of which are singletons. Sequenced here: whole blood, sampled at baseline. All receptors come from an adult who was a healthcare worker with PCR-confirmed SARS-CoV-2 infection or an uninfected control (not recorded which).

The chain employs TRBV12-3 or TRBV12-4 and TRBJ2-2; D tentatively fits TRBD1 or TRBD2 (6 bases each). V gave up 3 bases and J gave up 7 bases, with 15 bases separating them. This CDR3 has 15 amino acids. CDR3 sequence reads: CASSFPGGASGELFF. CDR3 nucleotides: TGTGCCAGCAGTTTCCCCGGGGGCGCGAGCGGGGAGCTGTTTTTT.

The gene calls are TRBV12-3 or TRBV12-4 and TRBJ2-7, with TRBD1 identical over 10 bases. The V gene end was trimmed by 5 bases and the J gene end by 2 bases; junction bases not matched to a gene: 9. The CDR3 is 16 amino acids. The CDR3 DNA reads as TGTGCCAGCAGTGGGTCCCGGGACAGGGGACCCTACGAGCAGTACTTC. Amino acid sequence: CASSGSRDRGPYEQYF.

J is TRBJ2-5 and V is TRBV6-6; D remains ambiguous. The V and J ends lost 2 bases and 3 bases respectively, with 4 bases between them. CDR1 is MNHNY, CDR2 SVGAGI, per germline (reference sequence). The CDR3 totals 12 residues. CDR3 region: CASSYGEETQYF. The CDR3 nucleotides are TGTGCCAGCAGTTACGGGGAAGAGACCCAGTACTTC.

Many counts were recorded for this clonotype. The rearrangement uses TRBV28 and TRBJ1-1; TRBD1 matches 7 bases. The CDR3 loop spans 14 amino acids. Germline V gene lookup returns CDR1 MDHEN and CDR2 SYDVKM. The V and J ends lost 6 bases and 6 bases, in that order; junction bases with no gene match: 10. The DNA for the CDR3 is TGTGCCAGCAGCCTAGGGTTCAGGGGGGCTGAAGCTTTCTTT. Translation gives CASSLGFRGAEAFF. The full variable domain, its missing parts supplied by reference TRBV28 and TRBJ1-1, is DVKVTQSSRYLVKRTGEKVFLECVQDMDHENMFWYRQDPGLGLRLIYFSYDVKMKEKGDIPEGYSVSREKKERFSLILESASTNQTSMYLCASSLGFRGAEAFFGQGTRLTVV.

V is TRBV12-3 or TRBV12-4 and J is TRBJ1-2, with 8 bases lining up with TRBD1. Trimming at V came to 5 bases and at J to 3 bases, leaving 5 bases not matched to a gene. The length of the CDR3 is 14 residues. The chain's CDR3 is CASSTQGGYYGYTF. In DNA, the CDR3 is TGTGCCAGCAGTACACAGGGGGGATACTATGGCTACACCTTC.